The T cell receptor beta chain under discussion was sequenced for a study of blood T cell repertoires in COVID-19. Study information: COVID-19 samples, acute and convalescent, were from the United States, Italy and Spain. PBMCs, B-cell-depleted T cells, or T cells provided the cDNA or gDNA that made up the material.

Per the authors' pipeline: Estimation of nucleated cell counts relied on the amplification of reference gene primers. Sequencing used immunoSEQ multiplex PCR; TCRdb keeps in-frame clones, though not all of them. Clone size and V and J calls were adopted from that table, with D and trimming inferred from the DNA. The table shows roughly 220,000 clones, with over 75% occurring only once. This clonotype was obtained from an elderly man with acute or convalescent COVID-19. The sequencing input was peripheral blood.

CDR3 amino acids: CASSLLDWEGQPQHF. The CDR3 DNA is TGTGCCAGCAGCTTACTGGACTGGGAAGGGCAGCCCCAGCATTTT. The V call is TRBV7-2, the J call TRBJ1-5; D is ambiguous. The CDR3 is 15 residues long. Germline CDR1 reads SGHTA; CDR2 reads FQGNSA. Trimming took 2 bases from V and 7 from J, leaving 15 bases between them.